The T cell receptor (beta chain) described here comes from a study of blood T cell repertoires in COVID-19. As for the study in general: Sources were T cells, B-cell-depleted T cells, or PBMCs; the material itself was cDNA or gDNA.

In the study's own analysis: Estimated nucleated cell counts came from reference gene primer amplification. Sequenced by immunoSEQ multiplex PCR; TCRdb stores in-frame clones only, minus some. V and J calls plus clone size are reproduced from that table; the DNA served to infer D and trimming. The table records some 300,000 clones, around 89% of them present only once. Sequencing was done on a sample of peripheral blood. This TCR was recovered from a woman in her thirties who had recovered from COVID-19.

As DNA, the CDR3 is TGTGCCTGGAGTGAGGCGGCTAGGGGTGGGTACGAGCAGTACTTC. Residues: CAWSEAARGGYEQYF. The chain has TRBV30 and TRBJ2-7; TRBD1 is a possible D gene (5 bases). The CDR3 loop spans 15 amino acids. V shed 1 base and J shed 4 bases, with 17 bases lying between them. The germline V gene encodes CDR1 GTSNPN and CDR2 SVGIG (reference sequence).